The rows below give T cell receptor beta chains drawn from one sample of a study of T-cell memory formation after mild COVID-19. Using its own MiXCR run on the 5' RACE reads, TCRdb lists one record per CDR3 protein. The repertoire consists of 250,000 to 350,000 distinct CDR3 sequences, with 15% to 20% occurring once and the leading ten covering roughly 25%. The specimen sequenced was PBMCs or a T cell subset sorted from them (not recorded which). The receptor source for this set is a man aged 18-30 years who had mild COVID-19 (a few samples of this study predate the infection). Cell type and time point are not known. Each CDR3 is given with its conserved first and last residue. Each record gives: J gene, V gene, clone size, D gene, CDR3 length, CDR3 DNA, CDR3 protein. D genes are given only for firm matches. Expanded clones get a size class; other rows say once, few or many, or leave the size out.

j_gene: TRBJ2-3; v_gene: TRBV6-1; abundance: few; d_gene: TRBD1; len: 16; CDR3nt: TGTGCCAGCAGCCGAAGGACAGGAACCTACACAGATACGCAGTATTTT; CDR3aa: CASSRRTGTYTDTQYF
j_gene: TRBJ1-2; v_gene: TRBV24-1; abundance: few; d_gene: NA; len: 15; CDR3nt: TGTGCCACCAGTGTCCCACTCCTGTCCAACTATGGCTACACCTTC; CDR3aa: CATSVPLLSNYGYTF
j_gene: TRBJ2-3; v_gene: TRBV29-1; abundance: many; d_gene: NA; len: 14; CDR3nt: TGCAGCGTTGAAGATCGCAGGGACACAGATACGCAGTATTTT; CDR3aa: CSVEDRRDTDTQYF
j_gene: TRBJ2-3; v_gene: TRBV19; abundance: few; d_gene: TRBD2; len: 13; CDR3nt: TGTGCGACGGGGGGACCAGACACAGATACGCAGTATTTT; CDR3aa: CATGGPDTDTQYF
j_gene: TRBJ1-2; v_gene: TRBV7-9; abundance: few; d_gene: NA; len: 12; CDR3nt: TGTGCCAGCAGCTTAGTCTCCCTTGGCTACACCTTC; CDR3aa: CASSLVSLGYTF
j_gene: TRBJ1-2; v_gene: TRBV10-3; abundance: NA; d_gene: TRBD1; len: 14; CDR3nt: TGTGCCATCAGAGGGACAGTTCTTAACTATGGCTACACCTTC; CDR3aa: CAIRGTVLNYGYTF
j_gene: TRBJ2-2; v_gene: TRBV29-1; abundance: NA; d_gene: NA; len: 15; CDR3nt: TGCAGCGTTGAAGTATACGGGCAGAAAACCGGGGAGCTGTTTTTT; CDR3aa: CSVEVYGQKTGELFF
j_gene: TRBJ2-4; v_gene: TRBV2; abundance: NA; d_gene: NA; len: 14; CDR3nt: TGTGCCAGCAGTCAGACGGGGGTGACAAACATTCAGTACTTC; CDR3aa: CASSQTGVTNIQYF
j_gene: TRBJ2-7; v_gene: TRBV18; abundance: few; d_gene: TRBD1; len: 16; CDR3nt: TGTGCCAGCTCACCCCTCACCGGGACAGGAGACTACGAGCAGTACTTC; CDR3aa: CASSPLTGTGDYEQYF
j_gene: TRBJ2-7; v_gene: TRBV12-3/TRBV12-4; abundance: NA; d_gene: NA; len: 12; CDR3nt: TGTGCCAGCTCGCTAAGGGGGGACGAGCAGTACTTC; CDR3aa: CASSLRGDEQYF
j_gene: TRBJ2-3; v_gene: TRBV11-2; abundance: few; d_gene: NA; len: 15; CDR3nt: TGTGCCAGCAGCTTAGCGGGACGCCCCACAGATACGCAGTATTTT; CDR3aa: CASSLAGRPTDTQYF
j_gene: TRBJ2-7; v_gene: TRBV9; abundance: NA; d_gene: NA; len: 14; CDR3nt: TGTGCCAGCAGCGTCTCGACAGGTACCTACGAGCAGTACTTC; CDR3aa: CASSVSTGTYEQYF
j_gene: TRBJ2-1; v_gene: TRBV2; abundance: few; d_gene: TRBD2; len: 15; CDR3nt: TGTGCCAGCAGACCACAGACTAGCGGGGGGGCCAGGCAGTTCTTC; CDR3aa: CASRPQTSGGARQFF
j_gene: TRBJ2-2; v_gene: TRBV6-1; abundance: few; d_gene: NA; len: 15; CDR3nt: TGTGCCAGCAGCAGTCAGGGGTTCAACACCGGGGAGCTGTTTTTT; CDR3aa: CASSSQGFNTGELFF
j_gene: TRBJ1-2; v_gene: TRBV4-3; abundance: NA; d_gene: NA; len: 15; CDR3nt: TGCGCCAGCAGCCAATCAAACCCGCCTTTGTATGGCTACACCTTC; CDR3aa: CASSQSNPPLYGYTF
j_gene: TRBJ2-2; v_gene: TRBV27; abundance: NA; d_gene: NA; len: 14; CDR3nt: TGTGCCAGCAGTCAGGTGGGGAGCACCGGGGAGCTGTTTTTT; CDR3aa: CASSQVGSTGELFF
j_gene: TRBJ2-7; v_gene: TRBV6-2/TRBV6-3; abundance: NA; d_gene: NA; len: 16; CDR3nt: TGTGCCAGCCTTCCAACGGGACTTCCCAGGGAGTACGAGCAGTACTTC; CDR3aa: CASLPTGLPREYEQYF
j_gene: TRBJ2-5; v_gene: TRBV5-5; abundance: NA; d_gene: NA; len: 12; CDR3nt: TGTGCCAGCAGATCCGAGGGGGAGACCCAGTACTTC; CDR3aa: CASRSEGETQYF
j_gene: TRBJ2-3; v_gene: TRBV12-3/TRBV12-4; abundance: NA; d_gene: TRBD2; len: 15; CDR3nt: TGTGCCAGCACCATAGCGGGGGCCGGCACAGATACGCAGTATTTT; CDR3aa: CASTIAGAGTDTQYF
j_gene: TRBJ2-6; v_gene: TRBV4-2; abundance: few; d_gene: NA; len: 20; CDR3nt: TGTGCCAGCAGCCAAGAAGGCACTTTGAGCGGTTTCTCTGGGGCCAACGTCCTGACTTTC; CDR3aa: CASSQEGTLSGFSGANVLTF
j_gene: TRBJ1-1; v_gene: TRBV19; abundance: NA; d_gene: NA; len: 15; CDR3nt: TGTGCCAGTAGTGCCGCCGGGGGCGGGAACACTGAAGCTTTCTTT; CDR3aa: CASSAAGGGNTEAFF
j_gene: TRBJ1-5; v_gene: TRBV30; abundance: NA; d_gene: NA; len: 13; CDR3nt: TGTGCCTGGAGTCTACGGAGCAATCAGCCCCAGCATTTT; CDR3aa: CAWSLRSNQPQHF
j_gene: TRBJ2-1; v_gene: TRBV25-1; abundance: many; d_gene: NA; len: 14; CDR3nt: TGTGCCAGCAGTGAATATGCAGCGGTTAATGAGCAGTTCTTC; CDR3aa: CASSEYAAVNEQFF
j_gene: TRBJ2-2; v_gene: TRBV4-2; abundance: NA; d_gene: TRBD2; len: 16; CDR3nt: TGTGCCAGCAGCCAAGACCAGCGGGGGGACACCGGGGAGCTGTTTTTT; CDR3aa: CASSQDQRGDTGELFF
j_gene: TRBJ2-3; v_gene: TRBV5-1; abundance: few; d_gene: NA; len: 14; CDR3nt: TGCGCCAGCAGCCTGGAGAGAGTGACAGATACGCAGTATTTT; CDR3aa: CASSLERVTDTQYF
j_gene: TRBJ2-7; v_gene: TRBV29-1; abundance: NA; d_gene: NA; len: 13; CDR3nt: TGCAGCTCCACCGCAGAGGAGCGGAACGAGCAGTACTTC; CDR3aa: CSSTAEERNEQYF
j_gene: TRBJ2-3; v_gene: TRBV12-5; abundance: NA; d_gene: NA; len: 14; CDR3nt: TGTGCTAGTGGTCCCCCCGATAGCACAGATACGCAGTATTTT; CDR3aa: CASGPPDSTDTQYF
j_gene: TRBJ2-7; v_gene: TRBV15; abundance: many; d_gene: NA; len: 14; CDR3nt: TGTGCCACCAGCAGAGGATTTAGCTCCTACGAGCAGTACTTC; CDR3aa: CATSRGFSSYEQYF
j_gene: TRBJ2-3; v_gene: TRBV6-2/TRBV6-3; abundance: few; d_gene: NA; len: 14; CDR3nt: TGTGCCAGCAGCCGGGTGATGCCCACAGATACGCAGTATTTT; CDR3aa: CASSRVMPTDTQYF
j_gene: TRBJ1-1; v_gene: TRBV6-2/TRBV6-3; abundance: NA; d_gene: NA; len: 14; CDR3nt: TGTGCCAGCAGTTACAACCCCCATACCCGCGAAGCTTTCTTT; CDR3aa: CASSYNPHTREAFF
j_gene: TRBJ1-1; v_gene: TRBV7-2; abundance: NA; d_gene: NA; len: 13; CDR3nt: TGTGCCAGCAGCTCCCGGGCTATCGTTGAAGCTTTCTTT; CDR3aa: CASSSRAIVEAFF
j_gene: TRBJ1-1; v_gene: TRBV18; abundance: NA; d_gene: TRBD1; len: 15; CDR3nt: TGTGCCAGCTCACCACCAGGACAGGGGGGCACTGAAGCTTTCTTT; CDR3aa: CASSPPGQGGTEAFF
j_gene: TRBJ2-3; v_gene: TRBV7-2; abundance: few; d_gene: NA; len: 15; CDR3nt: TGTGCCAGCAGCTGGATGGGGGGTAGAACAGATACGCAGTATTTT; CDR3aa: CASSWMGGRTDTQYF
j_gene: TRBJ1-2; v_gene: TRBV12-3/TRBV12-4; abundance: few; d_gene: NA; len: 12; CDR3nt: TGTGCCAGCAGTAGGGACCTCTATGGCTACACCTTC; CDR3aa: CASSRDLYGYTF
j_gene: TRBJ2-5; v_gene: TRBV7-2; abundance: NA; d_gene: TRBD2; len: 17; CDR3nt: TGTGCCAGCAGCTTACAAATTCCGGGGGGGCGCCGAGAGACCCAGTACTTC; CDR3aa: CASSLQIPGGRRETQYF
j_gene: TRBJ1-4; v_gene: TRBV4-1; abundance: NA; d_gene: NA; len: 16; CDR3nt: TGCGCCAGCAGCCAAGGTTTCAGGGGACCTAATGAAAAACTGTTTTTT; CDR3aa: CASSQGFRGPNEKLFF
j_gene: TRBJ1-5; v_gene: TRBV5-1; abundance: NA; d_gene: NA; len: 15; CDR3nt: TGCGCCAGCAGCGCCGGACAGAATAGCAATCAGCCCCAGCATTTT; CDR3aa: CASSAGQNSNQPQHF
j_gene: TRBJ1-3; v_gene: TRBV10-2; abundance: few; d_gene: NA; len: 16; CDR3nt: TGCGCCAGCAGTGAGTCTCCTGTCTTGGGATACTGCACCATATATTTT; CDR3aa: CASSESPVLGYCTIYF
j_gene: TRBJ2-1; v_gene: TRBV28; abundance: NA; d_gene: TRBD2; len: 15; CDR3nt: TGTGCCAGCAGTCCACCCGGGGGGTCCTACAATGAGCAGTTCTTC; CDR3aa: CASSPPGGSYNEQFF
j_gene: TRBJ1-5; v_gene: TRBV5-6; abundance: few; d_gene: NA; len: 14; CDR3nt: TGTGCCAGCAGCTTGGGTGGGTTCCATCAGCCCCAGCATTTT; CDR3aa: CASSLGGFHQPQHF
j_gene: TRBJ2-3; v_gene: TRBV6-5; abundance: few; d_gene: TRBD2; len: 16; CDR3nt: TGTGCCAGCAGTCTCCTGACTAGCGGTCGCACAGATACGCAGTATTTT; CDR3aa: CASSLLTSGRTDTQYF
j_gene: TRBJ1-2; v_gene: TRBV7-9; abundance: few; d_gene: NA; len: 14; CDR3nt: TGTGCCAGCATCCCGACGGACCGGTACTTGGGCTACACCTTC; CDR3aa: CASIPTDRYLGYTF
j_gene: TRBJ2-2; v_gene: TRBV11-2; abundance: NA; d_gene: NA; len: 12; CDR3nt: TGTGCCAGCAGCAAGGGGACCGGGGAGCTGTTTTTT; CDR3aa: CASSKGTGELFF
j_gene: TRBJ2-5; v_gene: TRBV7-2; abundance: many; d_gene: NA; len: 14; CDR3nt: TGTGCCAGCAGTTTCCCGGGGTTTCGGGAGACCCAGTACTTC; CDR3aa: CASSFPGFRETQYF
j_gene: TRBJ2-3; v_gene: TRBV6-2/TRBV6-3; abundance: few; d_gene: NA; len: 15; CDR3nt: TGTGCCAGCAGCAGGGACCACGCTCGGGCAGATACGCAGTATTTT; CDR3aa: CASSRDHARADTQYF
j_gene: TRBJ2-1; v_gene: TRBV20-1; abundance: NA; d_gene: TRBD1; len: 16; CDR3nt: TGCAGTGCTAGACCCCCCGGGACAGGCCCTGGACATGAGCAGTTCTTC; CDR3aa: CSARPPGTGPGHEQFF
j_gene: TRBJ2-2; v_gene: TRBV5-1; abundance: NA; d_gene: NA; len: 15; CDR3nt: TGCGCCAGCAGCTTTCGTCGGGAAAACACCGGGGAGCTGTTTTTT; CDR3aa: CASSFRRENTGELFF
j_gene: TRBJ2-7; v_gene: TRBV12-3/TRBV12-4; abundance: once; d_gene: TRBD1; len: 14; CDR3nt: TGTGCCAGCAAGGGACAGGGAGCCTCCTACGAGCAGTACTTC; CDR3aa: CASKGQGASYEQYF
j_gene: TRBJ2-1; v_gene: TRBV12-3/TRBV12-4; abundance: few; d_gene: TRBD2; len: 16; CDR3nt: TGTGCCAGCAGTTTAAATGTTAGGACTAGCGGCGATGAGCAGTTCTTC; CDR3aa: CASSLNVRTSGDEQFF
j_gene: TRBJ1-4; v_gene: TRBV7-2; abundance: few; d_gene: TRBD1; len: 14; CDR3nt: TGTGCCAGCAGCTCGGGACAGGGGGTTGAAAAACTGTTTTTT; CDR3aa: CASSSGQGVEKLFF
j_gene: TRBJ2-3; v_gene: TRBV29-1; abundance: few; d_gene: TRBD2; len: 15; CDR3nt: TGCAGCGTCCCCGGGGCGGGACTACGCACAGATACGCAGTATTTT; CDR3aa: CSVPGAGLRTDTQYF
j_gene: TRBJ2-3; v_gene: TRBV4-1; abundance: NA; d_gene: TRBD2; len: 16; CDR3nt: TGCGCCAGCAGCCCCTCGGGGCGGGGGTCCACAGATACGCAGTATTTT; CDR3aa: CASSPSGRGSTDTQYF